These 4 T cell receptor beta chains came from one sample sequenced in a study of identifying expanded T cells in peripheral blood. Assay used: immunoSEQ multiplex PCR; TCRdb lists only in-frame clones, some missing. The sample lists under 100,000 clones, about 90% occurring once. Source material: blood. Receptors were obtained from a person between 18 and 75 years old in good health.

This sequence joins TRBV30 and TRBJ1-2; a weak D match, TRBD1 (5 bases). The CDR3 contains 14 residues. The germline V gene encodes CDR1 GTSNPN and CDR2 SVGIG (reference sequence). Trimming removed 5 bases from V and 4 bases from J, with 17 bases in between. The CDR3 here is CAWGWRGTGYGYTF. CDR3 in DNA: TGTGCCTGGGGGTGGAGGGGTACAGGCTATGGCTACACCTTC.

This clone was seen more than once but under ten times. The rearrangement uses TRBV11-2 and TRBJ1-2; D is perhaps TRBD1 (6 bases). The CDR3 extends over 12 amino acids. Trimming removed 4 bases at V and 8 bases at J, with 11 bases between. Germline V gives CDR1 SGHAT, CDR2 FQNNGV. CDR3 amino acids: CASSWTERGYTF. DNA of the CDR3: TGTGCCAGCAGCTGGACAGAGAGGGGCTACACCTTC.

Points on this clone: An end of the junction does not agree with germline; a read error may underlie this. The V and J genes are TRBV7-2 and TRBJ2-5; 8 bases are a match to TRBD2. The CDR3 has 15 residues. Germline values: CDR1 SGHTA, CDR2 FQGNSA. For the CDR3, the DNA is TGTGCCAGCACCTTAGGGAGCGGGAGTGGTGAGACCCAGTACTTC. It translates to CASTLGSGSGETQYF.

The chain uses TRBV5-1 and TRBJ2-1; 9 bases fit TRBD1. The V and J ends lost 6 bases and 6 bases, in that order; junction bases with no gene match: 7. The germline gives CDR1 SGHRS, CDR2 YFSETQ. This CDR3 contains 14 residues. The CDR3 loop is CASTPGQGGNEQFF. CDR3 DNA sequence: TGCGCCAGCACTCCGGGACAGGGCGGCAATGAGCAGTTCTTC. Based on the CDR3 plus reference TRBV5-1 and TRBJ2-1, the full variable domain is KAGVTQTPRYLIKTRGQQVTLSCSPISGHRSVSWYQQTPGQGLQFLFEYFSETQRNKGNFPGRFSGRQFSNSRSEMNVSTLELGDSALYLCASTPGQGGNEQFFGPGTRLTVL.